Below are 21 T cell receptor beta chains sequenced from a single sample in a study of T cells in Graves' hyperthyroidism and ophthalmopathy. Amplified TCR beta CDR3 regions came from RNA transcripts. Primed by the HTBI set, a first-round RT-PCR was run on the TCR CDR3. TCRdb called the multiplex PCR reads again in MiXCR, with one record for every CDR3 protein. The sample carries about 400,000 distinct CDR3 sequences, roughly an eighth recorded once. Sequencing used blood. The receptors come from a man aged 50 to 60 with Graves' ophthalmopathy.

CDR3 nucleotide sequence: TGTGCCAGCTCACCACCGCTAGCGGGGCGCACAGATACGCAGTATTTT. Amino acid sequence: CASSPPLAGRTDTQYF. The genes are TRBV18 and TRBJ2-3; 9 bases align to TRBD2. With 0 bases clipped from V and 1 base from J, the junction kept 2 bases outside the gene matches. The CDR3 totals 16 residues. Looked up from germline, CDR1 is KGHSH and CDR2 is LQKENI.

This clonotype was detected only a few times. V is TRBV2 and J is TRBJ1-2, with D uncertain. Looked up from germline, CDR1 is SNHLY and CDR2 is FYNNEI. CDR3 length: 15 residues. Trimming took off 3 bases at V and 2 bases at J, with 13 bases between the two ends. The CDR3 DNA is TGTGCCAGCAGTGAGGGCATCCAGAAAAACTATGGCTACACCTTC. This encodes CASSEGIQKNYGYTF.

This chain uses TRBV5-1 with TRBJ2-1; 9 bases are shared with TRBD2. Germline V gives CDR1 SGHRS, CDR2 YFSETQ. V was pared by 0 bases and J by 2 bases, with 6 bases of the junction left unmatched. The CDR3 contains 17 residues. CDR3 nucleotides: TGCGCCAGCAGCTTGGTAGCGGGAGACCCCCCCTACAATGAGCAGTTCTTC. Translating gives CASSLVAGDPPYNEQFF.

The chain uses TRBV19 and TRBJ1-5; TRBD1 is a possible D gene (5 bases). Per germline, CDR1 LNHDA and CDR2 SQIVND (reference sequence). This CDR3 is built from 15 residues. The germline V and J ends were trimmed by 5 bases and 3 bases, with 14 bases remaining between them. The CDR3 reads CASSARGRDNQPQHF. CDR3 coding DNA: TGTGCCAGTAGTGCCCGCGGCAGGGACAATCAGCCCCAGCATTTT. The complete variable domain, with remaining parts taken from reference TRBV19 and TRBJ1-5, reads DGGITQSPKYLFRKEGQNVTLSCEQNLNHDAMYWYRQDPGQGLRLIYYSQIVNDFQKGDIAEGYSVSREKKESFPLTVTSAQKNPTAFYLCASSARGRDNQPQHFGDGTRLSIL.

This clonotype was counted at least ten times. The chain combines TRBV30 with TRBJ2-7; 8 bases line up with TRBD2. CDR3 length: 16 amino acids. Germline CDR1 reads GTSNPN; CDR2 reads SVGIG (reference sequence). J was trimmed by 3 bases and V by 2 bases; bases with no gene match: 12. This CDR3 is CAWSQSGSAPRYEQYF. The CDR3 DNA is TGTGCCTGGAGTCAGAGCGGGAGTGCCCCTCGCTACGAGCAGTACTTC.

Many counts were recorded for this clonotype. The chain employs TRBV11-2 and TRBJ1-2; D gene unclear. Between the trimmed V and J ends, which lost 6 bases and 8 bases, there was a span of 16 bases. Germline lookup yields CDR1 SGHAT and CDR2 FQNNGV. The CDR3 consists of 13 residues. The CDR3 sequence is CASRTKTGYGYTF. Here the CDR3 DNA reads TGTGCCAGCAGAACGAAAACGGGTTACGGCTACACCTTC.

This clonotype has ten or more counts. This chain joins TRBV20-1 and TRBJ2-6; 7 bases align to TRBD1. The V gene end was trimmed by 6 bases and the J gene end by 0 bases; junction bases not matched to a gene: 11. The CDR3 totals 17 residues. Germline assignment: CDR1 DFQATT and CDR2 SNEGSKA (reference sequence). The CDR3 bases are TGCAGTGCATGGATGGACAGGCCGTCCTCTGGGGCCAACGTCCTGACTTTC. Translation gives CSAWMDRPSSGANVLTF.

This clonotype came up many times. The chain uses TRBV5-1 and TRBJ2-1, with D hard to call. Trimming stripped 1 base from V and 4 bases from J, with 6 bases between. The CDR3 has 13 amino acids. Looked up from germline, CDR1 is SGHRS and CDR2 is YFSETQ. CDR3 sequence (DNA): TGCGCCAGCAGCTTGTTAGGGTACAATGAGCAGTTCTTC. This sequence encodes CASSLLGYNEQFF.

This clonotype appeared many times. The chain uses TRBV11-2 and TRBJ2-5; D perhaps matches TRBD1 (5 bases). Trimming removed 5 bases from V and 4 bases from J, with 11 bases in between. This CDR3 contains 13 residues. Germline V CDR1 and CDR2: SGHAT, FQNNGV. CDR3 amino acids: CASSKQGLETQYF. The CDR3 bases are TGTGCCAGCAGCAAGCAGGGATTAGAGACCCAGTACTTC.

This clonotype was recorded many times. The rearrangement joins TRBV12-3 or TRBV12-4 to TRBJ1-2; D gene ambiguous. V was clipped by 5 bases and J by 5 bases, with 12 bases between them. This CDR3 region has 13 residues. The CDR3 DNA follows: TGTGCCAGCAGTGAAGATTACAGTTATGGCTACACCTTC. Translation: CASSEDYSYGYTF.

The rearrangement links TRBV24-1 to TRBJ2-1; TRBD1 aligns across 11 bases. The J segment lost 3 bases and the V segment lost 3 bases, leaving 3 bases of the junction unmatched. The germline V gene has CDR1 KGHDR and CDR2 SFDVKD. The CDR3 runs 16 residues. The CDR3 DNA reads TGTGCCACCAGTGATCCCGGGACAGGGGGCTACAATGAGCAGTTCTTC. Amino acid sequence: CATSDPGTGGYNEQFF.

This clonotype was seen more than once but under ten times. The V gene is TRBV20-1, the J gene TRBJ2-6; D unresolved. Trimming shortened V by 5 bases and J by 2 bases, and 7 bases separated the two germline ends. The CDR3 loop spans 13 amino acids. Germline CDR1 reads DFQATT; CDR2 reads SNEGSKA (reference sequence). The DNA of the CDR3 is TGCAGTGCTTTAATCCCTGGGGCCAACGTCCTGACTTTC. Translation gives CSALIPGANVLTF.

This clonotype has at least ten counts. The chain uses TRBV5-1 and TRBJ1-4, with 9 positions matching TRBD1. Germline CDR1 SGHRS, CDR2 YFSETQ. The junction had 4 bases not matched to a gene; V was cut back by 0 bases and J by 7 bases. The CDR3 has 15 amino acids. The CDR3 reads CASSLAGTGFEKLFF. The DNA for the CDR3 is TGCGCCAGCAGCTTGGCCGGGACAGGGTTTGAAAAACTGTTTTTT.

This clonotype was detected ten times or more. The J gene is TRBJ2-3, the V gene TRBV5-1; D uncertain. Deletions cut 1 base from V and 2 bases from J, with 14 bases between. The CDR3 extends over 16 amino acids. Germline CDR1 is SGHRS and CDR2 is YFSETQ. The CDR3 bases are TGCGCCAGCAGCTTGAGTACCGGCAGGAACACAGATACGCAGTATTTT. The encoded protein is CASSLSTGRNTDTQYF.

This clonotype has at least ten counts. V is TRBV18 and J is TRBJ1-1; no clear D gene. Trimming removed 0 bases from V and 11 bases from J, with 13 bases in between. The CDR3 extends over 13 amino acids. CDR1 is KGHSH and CDR2 is LQKENI in the germline V gene. CDR3 sequence: CASSPPSIRAAFF. In DNA form, the CDR3 reads TGTGCCAGCTCACCACCGTCCATTCGGGCGGCTTTCTTT.

This clonotype was detected ten times or more. V usage is TRBV3-1 and J usage is TRBJ2-1; D might be TRBD1 (6 bases). Germline values: CDR1 LGHDT, CDR2 YNNKEL (reference sequence). This CDR3 is built from 14 residues. V lost 0 bases, J lost 6 bases, and 9 bases lay in between. The CDR3 protein is CASSQDPRGNEQFF. The CDR3 bases are TGTGCCAGCAGCCAAGATCCCAGGGGCAATGAGCAGTTCTTC.

This clonotype was seen ten or more times. The chain recombines TRBV7-8 with TRBJ1-2, with D maybe TRBD1 (5 bases). Germline values: CDR1 SGHVS, CDR2 FQNEAQ. The V gene lost 5 bases and the J gene lost 2 bases, with 15 bases spanning the gap. The CDR3 contains 15 residues. CDR3 bases: TGTGCCAGCAGCCCCAGGGTAACGACGAACTATGGCTACACCTTC. Translated, it gives CASSPRVTTNYGYTF.

This clonotype appeared many times. The rearrangement uses TRBV7-8 and TRBJ1-1; 9 bases are a match to TRBD1. Germline CDR1 and CDR2: SGHVS and FQNEAQ. This CDR3 comprises 15 residues. Germline trimming cut 5 bases from V and 4 bases from J; bases unmatched to any gene: 8. The chain's CDR3 is CASSENRGRGTEAFF. The DNA of the CDR3 is TGTGCCAGCAGCGAAAACAGGGGGCGAGGCACTGAAGCTTTCTTT.

This clonotype was seen repeatedly, ten times or more. The V and J genes are TRBV14 and TRBJ1-2; D is ambiguous. The germline V gene encodes CDR1 SGHDN and CDR2 FVKESK. Trimming shortened V by 3 bases and J by 5 bases, and 10 bases separated the two germline ends. This CDR3 is 13 amino acids long. The CDR3, as DNA: TGTGCCAGCAGCCAGGCCCTTGGATATGGCTACACCTTC. This encodes CASSQALGYGYTF.

This clonotype showed up just a few times. The V gene is TRBV6-2 or TRBV6-3, the J gene TRBJ2-7, with 12 bases matching TRBD2. Germline V lookup: CDR1 MNHEY, CDR2 SVGEGT. V gave up 3 bases and J gave up 4 bases; unmatched junction bases: 4. CDR3 length: 15 residues. CDR3 coding DNA: TGTGCCAGCAGTTATTCGACTAGCGGGAGTTACGAGCAGTACTTC. It yields the protein CASSYSTSGSYEQYF.

The rearrangement uses TRBV10-1 and TRBJ2-1, with a possible D match to TRBD2 (5 bases). The CDR3 extends over 12 amino acids. The V gene lost 3 bases and the J gene lost 10 bases, with 10 bases spanning the gap. Per the germline V gene, CDR1 is WNHNN and CDR2 is SYGVQD (reference sequence). DNA for the CDR3: TGCGCCAGCAGTGACTCCCAGCGGGAGCAGTTCTTC. Its translation: CASSDSQREQFF.